This TCR beta chain was recovered during a study of OX40 agonist ivuxolimab in advanced cancers. Across the whole study: Prior anti-PD-1, anti-PD-L1 or anti-CTLA-4 therapy was allowed; more than 30% had some.

Method: immunoSEQ multiplex PCR; TCRdb's copy keeps in-frame clones and lacks some. In the table there are about 98,000 clones, 85% to 95% of which are singletons. The length of the CDR3 is 14 residues. Per germline, CDR1 MNHEY and CDR2 SMNVEV (reference sequence). Unmatched junction bases numbered 7, after V lost 5 bases and J lost 8 bases. The TCR comes from an adult with an advanced solid tumor such as melanoma, head and neck, liver or kidney cancer. Source: CD4+ or CD8+ T cells sorted from blood, taken in a trial of the OX40 agonist ivuxolimab. The V gene is TRBV27, the J gene TRBJ1-4, with TRBD1 matching 8 bases. The CDR3 loop reads CASSKTGEGEKLFF. The DNA for the CDR3 is TGTGCCAGCAGTAAGACAGGGGAGGGCGAAAAACTGTTTTTT.